The next 18 T cell receptor beta chains were all read from a single sample in a study of cytomegalovirus exposure and HLA in healthy donors. PCR used 60 Vbeta primers and 13 Jbeta primers. Measured with immunoSEQ multiplex PCR; TCRdb has only the in-frame clones, and not every one. The table shows 95,000 to 110,000 clones, with about 85% occurring only once. Sequencing was done on a sample of PBMCs. Receptors were obtained from a man aged 30 to 45 in good health and CMV-seronegative.

This chain's CDR3 is CASSQPRDIGHEQFF. CDR3 coding DNA: TGCGCCAGCAGCCAACCCCGGGACATTGGCCATGAGCAGTTCTTC. V usage is TRBV4-1 and J usage is TRBJ2-1; TRBD1 is a possible D gene (6 bases). CDR1 is MGHRA and CDR2 is YSYEKL in the germline V gene. There are 15 residues in the CDR3. V lost 2 bases and J lost 8, with 16 bases in between.

The chain uses TRBV10-1 and TRBJ2-3; 10 bases agree with TRBD2. The germline V gene encodes CDR1 WNHNN and CDR2 SYGVQD (reference sequence). V was clipped by 7 bases and J by 1 base; unmatched bases: 8. There are 16 residues in the CDR3. The CDR3 DNA reads as TGCGCCAGCACCACGCGACTAGCGGGCTGCACAGATACGCAGTATTTT. As protein: CASTTRLAGCTDTQYF.

The genes are TRBV15 and TRBJ1-1, with 7 bases matching TRBD1. Germline V lookup: CDR1 LNHNV, CDR2 YYDKDF (reference sequence). V was clipped by 1 base and J by 5 bases; unmatched bases: 7. The CDR3 is 15 amino acids. Written as DNA, the CDR3 is TGTGCCACCAGCAGAGGTGACAGGGTTGAAACTGAAGCTTTCTTT. Translated: CATSRGDRVETEAFF. The variable domain in full, with the rest retrieved from reference TRBV15 and TRBJ1-1, is DAMVIQNPRYQVTQFGKPVTLSCSQTLNHNVMYWYQQKSSQAPKLLFHYYDKDFNNEADTPDNFQSRRPNTSFCFLDIRSPGLGDTAMYLCATSRGDRVETEAFFGQGTRLTVV.

This sequence joins TRBV16 and TRBJ1-5; 7 bases match TRBD1. The CDR3 extends over 15 amino acids. The trim removed 2 bases at V and 6 bases at J, leaving 7 bases unmatched. Germline-derived CDR1 and CDR2 are KGHSY and FQNENV. CDR3 in amino acids: CASSQTQGSGQPQHF. CDR3 bases: TGTGCCAGCAGCCAAACACAGGGGTCCGGTCAGCCCCAGCATTTT.

V gene TRBV11-2 combines with J gene TRBJ1-1; D gene uncertain. CDR1 is SGHAT, CDR2 FQNNGV, per germline. V was trimmed by 1 base and J by 1 base, leaving 7 bases between them. The CDR3 runs 14 residues. CDR3 sequence reads: CASSLAPGNTEAFF. For the CDR3, the DNA is TGTGCCAGCAGCTTAGCCCCGGGGAACACTGAAGCTTTCTTT.

The chain is built from TRBV28 and TRBJ1-5, with D uncertain. Germline-derived CDR1 and CDR2 are MDHEN and SYDVKM. CDR3 length equals 14 residues. Between the trimmed V and J ends, which lost 2 bases and 7 bases, there was a span of 12 bases. Here the CDR3 reads CASSLGQSRQPQHF. CDR3 sequence (DNA): TGTGCCAGCAGTTTAGGCCAGAGCAGGCAGCCCCAGCATTTT.

CDR3 protein: CASAGLGQREYSYEQYF. The CDR3 coding sequence is TGTGCCAGCGCAGGGTTAGGGCAGCGGGAGTACTCCTACGAGCAGTACTTC. The chain is built from TRBV13 and TRBJ2-7; TRBD2 matches 8 bases. This CDR3 comprises 17 residues. Germline values: CDR1 PRHDT, CDR2 FYEKMQ (reference sequence). Trimming removed 8 bases from V and 0 bases from J; junction bases left unmatched: 15.

This chain links TRBV6-5 with TRBJ2-7; 11 nucleotides match TRBD2. V gave up 5 bases and J gave up 4 bases; unmatched junction bases: 4. The CDR3 is 14 amino acids. Germline CDR1 MNHEY, CDR2 SVGAGI. The CDR3 DNA reads TGTGCCAGCAGTGCAACTAGCGGGAGTTACGAGCAGTACTTC. It translates to CASSATSGSYEQYF.

This clone is a singleton in its sample. This chain connects TRBV5-4 to TRBJ2-7; a weak D match, TRBD1 (6 bases). Germline lookup yields CDR1 SGHNT and CDR2 YYREEE (reference sequence). V lost 2 bases and J lost 2, with 11 bases in between. The CDR3 sequence is 14 residues long. The CDR3 bases are TGTGCCAGCAGCTTCGGCCAGGGGACCTACGAGCAGTACTTC. Protein: CASSFGQGTYEQYF.

V usage is TRBV5-4 and J usage is TRBJ1-4, with D tentatively TRBD1 (5 bases). Trimming pared 0 bases from V and 5 bases from J, leaving 11 bases between. The CDR3 has 15 residues. CDR1 is SGHNT, CDR2 YYREEE, per germline (reference sequence). CDR3 bases: TGTGCCAGCAGCTTGGGCGGGGGAAAAAATGAAAAACTGTTTTTT. Protein sequence: CASSLGGGKNEKLFF. Together with reference TRBV5-4 and TRBJ1-4, the CDR3 gives the full variable domain: ETGVTQSPTHLIKTRGQQVTLRCSSQSGHNTVSWYQQALGQGPQFIFQYYREEENGRGNFPPRFSGLQFPNYSSELNVNALELDDSALYLCASSLGGGKNEKLFFGSGTQLSVL.

V is TRBV19 and J is TRBJ1-4; D is unclear. Germline V gene lookup returns CDR1 LNHDA and CDR2 SQIVND (reference sequence). The CDR3 runs to 12 residues. V dropped 2 bases and J dropped 10 bases, with 8 bases sitting between them. The DNA of the CDR3 is TGTGCCAGTAGTATACTAACTGGAAAACTGTTTTTT. Translated: CASSILTGKLFF.

CDR3 region: CSVEAEYNEQFF. The CDR3 DNA reads TGCAGCGTTGAAGCGGAGTACAATGAGCAGTTCTTC. The chain links TRBV29-1 to TRBJ2-1, with D unresolved. The CDR3 spans 12 residues. Trimming left V 1 base short and J 4 bases short, with 5 bases between. The germline V gene encodes CDR1 SQVTM and CDR2 ANQGSEA.

The chain links TRBV2 to TRBJ2-7; a possible D gene is TRBD1 (6 bases). CDR1 and CDR2 (germline): SNHLY, FYNNEI. V lost 5 bases and J 10 bases, leaving 12 bases between the germline ends. CDR3 length equals 11 residues. In DNA, the CDR3 is TGTGCCAGCAGTTTACAGGGACCTCAGTACTTC. It translates to CASSLQGPQYF. Using reference TRBV2 and TRBJ2-7 for the parts outside the CDR3, the full variable domain is EPEVTQTPSHQVTQMGQEVILRCVPISNHLYFYWYRQILGQKVEFLVSFYNNEISEKSEIFDDQFSVERPDGSNFTLKIRSTKLEDSAMYFCASSLQGPQYFGPGTRLTVT.

CDR3 nucleotides: TGCGCCAGCAGCCAACCCACTAGCGGGAGCTCCTACAATGAGCAGTTCTTC. Its translation: CASSQPTSGSSYNEQFF. The chain has TRBV4-1 and TRBJ2-1, with TRBD2 matching 11 bases. Germline CDR1 MGHRA, CDR2 YSYEKL. V gave up 2 bases and J gave up 0 bases; unmatched junction bases: 3. This CDR3 has 17 amino acids.

V and J are TRBV5-4 and TRBJ2-7, with a tentative D call TRBD1 (5 bases). Trimming took 2 bases from V and 3 from J, leaving 9 bases between them. The CDR3 extends over 13 amino acids. The germline gives CDR1 SGHNT, CDR2 YYREEE (reference sequence). The CDR3 sequence: CASSFGRGYEQYF. The CDR3 DNA follows: TGTGCCAGCAGCTTCGGTAGGGGCTACGAGCAGTACTTC.

This clone has a single count. V is TRBV30 and J is TRBJ2-7; TRBD2 is a possible D gene (5 bases). The V gene's germline CDR1 is GTSNPN and CDR2 SVGIG (reference sequence). This CDR3 has 13 amino acids. Trimming pared 2 bases from V and 6 bases from J, leaving 14 bases between. The chain's CDR3 is CAWSTWEPGEQYF. The CDR3, as DNA: TGTGCCTGGAGTACGTGGGAGCCCGGCGAGCAGTACTTC.

J is TRBJ2-5 and V is TRBV6-1; 7 bases are a match to TRBD1. Looked up from germline, CDR1 is MNHNS and CDR2 is SASEGT. This CDR3 has 13 amino acids. Losses at the gene ends were 6 bases for V and 5 bases for J; bases not matched to a gene: 6. CDR3 sequence: CASSTGVGETQYF. The DNA for the CDR3 is TGTGCCAGCAGCACAGGGGTGGGGGAGACCCAGTACTTC.

The chain couples TRBV19 to TRBJ2-7; 10 bases agree with TRBD1. Germline loops: CDR1 LNHDA, CDR2 SQIVND (reference sequence). The V and J ends lost 9 bases and 2 bases, in that order; junction bases with no gene match: 13. The CDR3 sequence is 16 residues long. CDR3 sequence: CASHTTGTGAPYEQYF. In DNA, the CDR3 is TGTGCCAGCCATACAACCGGGACAGGGGCCCCCTACGAGCAGTACTTC.